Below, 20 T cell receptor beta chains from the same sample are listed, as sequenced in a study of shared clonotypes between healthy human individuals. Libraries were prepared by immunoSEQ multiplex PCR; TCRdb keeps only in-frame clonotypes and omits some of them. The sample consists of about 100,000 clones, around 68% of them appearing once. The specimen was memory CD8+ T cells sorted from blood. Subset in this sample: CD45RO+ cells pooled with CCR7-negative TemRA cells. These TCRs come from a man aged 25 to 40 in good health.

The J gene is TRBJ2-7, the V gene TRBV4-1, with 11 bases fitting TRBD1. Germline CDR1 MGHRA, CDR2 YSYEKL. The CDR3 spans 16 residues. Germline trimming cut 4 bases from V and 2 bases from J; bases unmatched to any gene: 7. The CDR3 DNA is TGCGCCAGCAGCCCGATACCGGGACAGGGGGCCTACGAGCAGTACTTC. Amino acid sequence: CASSPIPGQGAYEQYF.

Here the CDR3 reads CASSLSSGYPYNEQFF. The CDR3 coding sequence is TGTGCCAGTAGTTTGTCTAGCGGGTACCCCTACAATGAGCAGTTCTTC. The chain links TRBV19 to TRBJ2-1; 8 bases line up with TRBD2. The CDR3 totals 16 residues. Germline V CDR1 and CDR2: LNHDA, SQIVND (reference sequence). With 5 bases clipped from V and 2 bases from J, the junction kept 8 bases outside the gene matches.

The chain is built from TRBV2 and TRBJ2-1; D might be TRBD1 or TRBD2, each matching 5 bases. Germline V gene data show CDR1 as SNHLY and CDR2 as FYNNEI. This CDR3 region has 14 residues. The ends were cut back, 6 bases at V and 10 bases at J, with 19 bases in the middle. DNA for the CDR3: TGTGCCAGCAGAGACCAGGGACCCTCCGTGGAGCAGTTCTTC. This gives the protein CASRDQGPSVEQFF.

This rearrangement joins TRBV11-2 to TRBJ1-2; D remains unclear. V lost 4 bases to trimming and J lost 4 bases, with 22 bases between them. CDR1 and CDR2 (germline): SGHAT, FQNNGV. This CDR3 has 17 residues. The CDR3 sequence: CASSSLPTTLLSYGYTF. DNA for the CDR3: TGTGCCAGCAGCTCATTGCCTACAACGTTGCTGAGCTATGGCTACACCTTC.

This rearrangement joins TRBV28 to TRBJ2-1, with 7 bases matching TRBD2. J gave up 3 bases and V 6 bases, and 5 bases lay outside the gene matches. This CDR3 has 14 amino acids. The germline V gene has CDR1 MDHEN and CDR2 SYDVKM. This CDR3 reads CASSRQRDYNEQFF. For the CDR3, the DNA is TGTGCCAGCAGCCGGCAGCGGGACTACAATGAGCAGTTCTTC.

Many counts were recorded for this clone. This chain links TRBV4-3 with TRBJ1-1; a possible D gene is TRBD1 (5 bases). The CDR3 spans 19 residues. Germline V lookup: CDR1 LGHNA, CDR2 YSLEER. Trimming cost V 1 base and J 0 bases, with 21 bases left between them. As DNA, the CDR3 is TGCGCCAGCAGCCAAGGCCTCGGGACTTCTGGTGGGTTGAACACTGAAGCTTTCTTT. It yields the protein CASSQGLGTSGGLNTEAFF.

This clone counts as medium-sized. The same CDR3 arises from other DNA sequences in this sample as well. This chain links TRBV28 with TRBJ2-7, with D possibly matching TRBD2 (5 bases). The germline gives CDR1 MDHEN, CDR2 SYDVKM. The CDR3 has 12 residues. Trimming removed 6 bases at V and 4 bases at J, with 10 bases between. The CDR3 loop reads CASSRTDYEQYF. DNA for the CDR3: TGTGCCAGCAGCCGGACTGATTACGAGCAGTACTTC.

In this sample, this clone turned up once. CDR3 sequence: CASSFLQYYFGTEAFF. CDR3 in DNA: TGTGCCAGCAGCTTTCTCCAATATTATTTTGGCACTGAAGCTTTCTTT. V and J are TRBV11-2 and TRBJ1-1; no firm D call. The length of the CDR3 is 16 residues. Trimming stripped 3 bases from V and 4 bases from J, with 18 bases between. The germline gives CDR1 SGHAT, CDR2 FQNNGV.

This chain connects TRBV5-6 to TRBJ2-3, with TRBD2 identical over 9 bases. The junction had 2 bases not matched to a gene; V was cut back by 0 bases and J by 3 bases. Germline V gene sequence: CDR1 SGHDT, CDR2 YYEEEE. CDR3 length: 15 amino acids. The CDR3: CASSLGGLATDTQYF. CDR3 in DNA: TGTGCCAGCAGCTTGGGGGGACTAGCTACAGATACGCAGTATTTT.

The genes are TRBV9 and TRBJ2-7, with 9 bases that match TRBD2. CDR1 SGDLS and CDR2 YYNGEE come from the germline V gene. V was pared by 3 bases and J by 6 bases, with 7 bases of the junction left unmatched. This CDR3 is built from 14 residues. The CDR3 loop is CASSDTSGFSEQYF. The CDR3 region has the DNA TGTGCCAGCAGCGATACTAGCGGGTTTAGCGAGCAGTACTTC.

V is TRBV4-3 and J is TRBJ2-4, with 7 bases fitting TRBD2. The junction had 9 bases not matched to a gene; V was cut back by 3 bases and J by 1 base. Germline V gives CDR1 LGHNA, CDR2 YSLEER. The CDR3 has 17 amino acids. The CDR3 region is CASSQDWDSGAKNIQYF. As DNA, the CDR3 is TGCGCCAGCAGCCAGGATTGGGATAGCGGGGCCAAAAACATTCAGTACTTC.

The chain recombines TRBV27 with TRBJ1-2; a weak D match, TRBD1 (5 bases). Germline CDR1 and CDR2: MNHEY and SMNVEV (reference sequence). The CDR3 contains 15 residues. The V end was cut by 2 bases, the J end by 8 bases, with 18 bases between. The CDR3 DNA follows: TGTGCCAGCAGTTTAACGGTCCGCCAGGGAGGCGGCTACACCTTC. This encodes CASSLTVRQGGGYTF.

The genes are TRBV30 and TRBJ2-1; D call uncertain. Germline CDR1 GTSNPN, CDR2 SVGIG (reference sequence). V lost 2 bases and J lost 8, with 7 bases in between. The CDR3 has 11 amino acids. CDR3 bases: TGTGCCTGGAGTCCAGCCGATGAGCAGTTCTTC. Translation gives CAWSPADEQFF. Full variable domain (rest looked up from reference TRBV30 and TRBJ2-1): SQTIHQWPATLVQPVGSPLSLECTVEGTSNPNLYWYRQAAGRGLQLLFYSVGIGQISSEVPQNLSASRPQDRQFILSSKKLLLSDSGFYLCAWSPADEQFFGPGTRLTVL.

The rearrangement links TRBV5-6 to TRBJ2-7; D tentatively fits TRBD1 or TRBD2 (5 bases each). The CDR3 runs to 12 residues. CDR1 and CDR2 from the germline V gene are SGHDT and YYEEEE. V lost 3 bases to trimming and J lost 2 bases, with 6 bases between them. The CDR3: CASSSGPYEQYF. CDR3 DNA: TGTGCCAGCAGCTCGGGACCCTACGAGCAGTACTTC.

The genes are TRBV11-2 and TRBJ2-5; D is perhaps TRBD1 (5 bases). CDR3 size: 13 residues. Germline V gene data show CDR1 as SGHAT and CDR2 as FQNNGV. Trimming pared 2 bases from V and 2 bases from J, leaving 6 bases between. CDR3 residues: CASSLRGQETQYF. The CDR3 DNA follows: TGTGCCAGCAGCTTAAGGGGACAAGAGACCCAGTACTTC.

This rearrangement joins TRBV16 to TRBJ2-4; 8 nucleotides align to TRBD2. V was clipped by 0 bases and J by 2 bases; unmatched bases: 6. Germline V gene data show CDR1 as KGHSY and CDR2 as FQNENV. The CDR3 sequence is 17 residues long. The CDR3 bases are TGTGCCAGCAGCCAATCACGGGCGGGAGGATCCAAAAACATTCAGTACTTC. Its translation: CASSQSRAGGSKNIQYF.

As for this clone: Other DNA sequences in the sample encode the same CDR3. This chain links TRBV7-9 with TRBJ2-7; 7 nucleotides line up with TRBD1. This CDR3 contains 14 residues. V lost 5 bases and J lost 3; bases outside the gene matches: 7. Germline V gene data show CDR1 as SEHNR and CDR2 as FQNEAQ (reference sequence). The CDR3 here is CASSPRDSLYEQYF. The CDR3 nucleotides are TGTGCCAGCAGCCCCCGGGACAGCCTCTACGAGCAGTACTTC.

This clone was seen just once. The CDR3 here is CAWSVEETGNTIYF. CDR3 sequence (DNA): TGTGCCTGGAGTGTAGAGGAGACTGGAAACACCATATATTTT. The chain carries TRBV30 and TRBJ1-3, with D unresolved. Germline V gene sequence: CDR1 GTSNPN, CDR2 SVGIG (reference sequence). The CDR3 extends over 14 amino acids. V was shortened by 0 bases and J by 2 bases, with 8 bases between the two germline ends.

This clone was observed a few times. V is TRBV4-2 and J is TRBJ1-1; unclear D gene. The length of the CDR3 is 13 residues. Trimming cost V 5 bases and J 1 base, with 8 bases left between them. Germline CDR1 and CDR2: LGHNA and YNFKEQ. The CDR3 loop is CASSLVENTEAFF. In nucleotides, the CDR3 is TGTGCCAGCAGCTTGGTAGAGAACACTGAAGCTTTCTTT.

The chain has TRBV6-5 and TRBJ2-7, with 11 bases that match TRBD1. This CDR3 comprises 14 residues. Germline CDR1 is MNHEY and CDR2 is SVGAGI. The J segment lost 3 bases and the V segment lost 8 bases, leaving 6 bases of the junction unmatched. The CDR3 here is CASAPGTGGYEQYF. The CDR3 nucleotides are TGTGCCAGCGCCCCTGGGACAGGGGGCTACGAGCAGTACTTC.